The clone carrying this TCR beta chain was observed a few times. The antigen is not known. Library preparation for TCR beta used quantitative 5'-RACE with molecular barcodes. A single record per CDR3 protein comes from TCRdb applying MiXCR to the 5' RACE reads. The sample carries approximately 340,000 distinct CDR3 sequences, approximately 15% recorded once. This CDR3 is built from 15 residues. In germline, CDR1 is KGHSH, CDR2 LQKENI. V lost 1 base and J lost 1, with 7 bases in between. This entry is derived from a study of CD8 T cells in ankylosing spondylitis. Study-wide results and limits: For ankylosing spondylitis blood, a TCR beta motif of 7 or 8 highly homologous variants appeared characteristic. There was reportedly significant enrichment of clones that were disease-linked in matched ankylosing spondylitis synovial fluid. Peripheral blood samples showed relatively rare disease-linked clones, and these clones were CD8+.

The TCR comes from a male donor with ankylosing spondylitis or in good health (not recorded which). What was sequenced was blood, either unsorted or a sorted T cell fraction (not recorded which). The chain is built from TRBV18 and TRBJ2-2; D remains unclear. CDR3: CASSPQVLNTGELFF. The CDR3 nucleotides read TGTGCCAGCTCACCACAGGTTCTGAACACCGGGGAGCTGTTTTTT.